This TCR beta chain was identified in a study of OX40 agonist ivuxolimab in advanced cancers. Study at large: Past anti-PD-1, anti-PD-L1 or anti-CTLA-4 therapy was accepted, and 40% had received some.

The repertoire was sequenced with immunoSEQ multiplex PCR; TCRdb's copy has only in-frame clones and lacks some. This table holds approximately 130,000 clones, 85% to 95% found once. Baseline was the first blood sampling point, followed by cycle 4 day 1 and cycle 7 day 1. Source: CD4+ or CD8+ T cells sorted from blood, taken in a trial of the OX40 agonist ivuxolimab. The origin of this receptor is an adult with an advanced solid tumor such as melanoma, head and neck, liver or kidney cancer.

CDR3 amino acids: CASSLAGYEQYF. CDR3 coding DNA: TGTGCCAGCAGTTTAGCGGGGTACGAGCAGTACTTC. The chain joins TRBV28 to TRBJ2-7; TRBD2 might be the D (6 bases). The germline CDR1 and CDR2 sequences are MDHEN and SYDVKM. CDR3 length: 12 residues. V lost 2 bases and J 4 bases, leaving 6 bases between the germline ends.